This T cell receptor (beta chain) comes out of a study of blood T cell repertoires in COVID-19. The protocol was immunoSEQ multiplex PCR, while the TCRdb copy is restricted to in-frame clones and leaves out a portion. The sample consists of under 100,000 clones, approximately 89% of them appearing once. Germline V lookup: CDR1 SGHTA, CDR2 FQGNSA. The CDR3 loop spans 15 amino acids. J gave up 4 bases and V 6 bases, and 8 bases lay outside the gene matches. The sequenced material came from peripheral blood. The chain combines TRBV7-2 with TRBJ2-1, with TRBD2 matching over 8 bases. This TCR derives from a human donor in a cohort sampled during active COVID-19. The CDR3: CASSSSGRQYNEQFF. The CDR3 DNA is TGTGCCAGCAGTTCCAGCGGGAGACAGTACAATGAGCAGTTCTTC.